This T cell receptor beta chain was sequenced during a study of human T cells and chemical hapten exposure. For the study at large: Skin of the upper inner arm, around 2 cm by around 2 cm, received 2% DPC for sensitization. Patients additionally received therapeutic doses of diphenylcyclopropenone on the scalp once a week, and this continued throughout the roughly 26-week study. TCR yields per sample varied mostly from small pooled library volume differences.

CDR3 size: 17 residues. CDR1 is SGHTA and CDR2 is FQGNSA in the germline V gene. V lost 5 bases, J lost 2 bases, and 20 bases lay in between. Unique molecular identifiers were affixed to discrete cDNA molecules within the library. TCRdb called the RACE reads again in MiXCR, with one record for every CDR3 protein. Here the sample spans about 270,000 distinct CDR3 sequences, around 7% being singletons. The time point: pre-sensitization, week 0. As to treatment: therapeutic diphenylcyclopropenone sensitization with weekly scalp DPC. This TCR was recovered from a man between 18 and 29 years old with alopecia areata. Some clones in this sample may be carry-over from other donors' samples. V gene TRBV7-2 combines with J gene TRBJ2-3; D is possibly TRBD2 (6 bases). The material sequenced was whole blood, taken in connection with sensitization to the hapten diphenylcyclopropenone (DPC). The CDR3 DNA follows: TGTGCCAGCAGCCCCCTCCGTGGGCGGGGATACACAGATACGCAGTATTTT. It translates to CASSPLRGRGYTDTQYF.